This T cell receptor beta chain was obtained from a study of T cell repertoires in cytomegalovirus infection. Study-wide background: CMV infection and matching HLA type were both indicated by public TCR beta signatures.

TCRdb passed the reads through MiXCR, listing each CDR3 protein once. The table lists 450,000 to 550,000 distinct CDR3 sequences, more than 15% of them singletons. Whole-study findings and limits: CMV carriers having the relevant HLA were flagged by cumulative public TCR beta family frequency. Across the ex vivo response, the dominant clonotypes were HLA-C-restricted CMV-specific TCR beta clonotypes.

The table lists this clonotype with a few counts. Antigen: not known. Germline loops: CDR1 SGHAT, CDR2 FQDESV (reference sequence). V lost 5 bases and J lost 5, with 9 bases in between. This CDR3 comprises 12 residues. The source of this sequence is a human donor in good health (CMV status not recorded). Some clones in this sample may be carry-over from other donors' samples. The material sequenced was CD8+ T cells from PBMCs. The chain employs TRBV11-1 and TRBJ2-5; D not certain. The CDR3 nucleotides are TGTGCCAGCAGCCCTATGGAGGAGACCCAGTACTTC. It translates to CASSPMEETQYF.